The 8 T cell receptor beta chains listed next were all sequenced from one sample in a study of blood T cell repertoires in COVID-19. The data were produced by immunoSEQ multiplex PCR, yet TCRdb's version contains in-frame clones alone and is incomplete. The table has 120,000 or so clones, 87% seen once. Sample: peripheral blood. The origin of the receptors is a woman aged 55-70 years with acute or convalescent COVID-19.

The chain recombines TRBV3-1 (or the pseudogene TRBV3-2) with TRBJ1-2; D is unresolved. V was cut by 4 bases and J by 4 bases, with 10 bases left in between. Germline-derived CDR1 and CDR2 are LGHDT and YNNKEL (reference sequence). CDR3 length equals 13 residues. The CDR3 loop is CASSPRDFYGYTF. The CDR3 coding sequence is TGTGCCAGCAGCCCTCGGGATTTCTATGGCTACACCTTC.

The chain links TRBV11-2 to TRBJ1-1, with TRBD1 matching 8 bases. Germline V gene sequence: CDR1 SGHAT, CDR2 FQNNGV. V dropped 5 bases and J dropped 5; count of bases not matched to a gene: 13. The length of the CDR3 is 16 residues. CDR3 nucleotide sequence: TGTGCCAGCAGCCTAAAGGTGGCAGGGGGCGCGACTGAAGCTTTCTTT. It is translated as CASSLKVAGGATEAFF.

J is TRBJ1-2 and V is TRBV7-3; no definite D call. CDR3 length equals 15 residues. V was trimmed by 5 bases and J by 5 bases, leaving 18 bases between them. Per germline, CDR1 SGHTA and CDR2 FQGTGA. The CDR3 DNA reads as TGTGCCAGCAGCCCGGGTAGGGAGTATCGATATGGCTACACCTTC. It is translated as CASSPGREYRYGYTF.

The chain uses TRBV12-5 and TRBJ1-5, with 7 bases matching TRBD1. The CDR3 has 14 residues. CDR1 and CDR2 from the germline V gene are LGHNT and FRNRAP. V lost 6 bases to trimming and J lost 4 bases; unmatched junction nucleotides: 6. CDR3 amino acids: CASGLTGFNQPQHF. The CDR3 DNA reads TGTGCTAGTGGCCTGACAGGGTTTAATCAGCCCCAGCATTTT. Variable domain in full (rest from reference TRBV12-5 and TRBJ1-5): DARVTQTPRHKVTEMGQEVTMRCQPILGHNTVFWYRQTMMQGLELLAYFRNRAPLDDSGMPKDRFSAEMPDATLATLKIQPSEPRDSAVYFCASGLTGFNQPQHFGDGTRLSIL.

Regarding this clone: Germline is not matched at one junction end, which may reflect a read error. This chain joins TRBV5-1 and TRBJ2-7; 10 bases align to TRBD2. Germline lookup yields CDR1 SGHRS and CDR2 YFSETQ. The CDR3 totals 15 residues. As DNA, the CDR3 is TGCGCCAGCCGCTTGGCACTAGCGGGAACCCACGAGCAGTACTTC. Encoded protein: CASRLALAGTHEQYF.

The V gene is TRBV2, the J gene TRBJ2-1; D is unclear. The V gene lost 6 bases and the J gene lost 3 bases, with 9 bases spanning the gap. CDR1 SNHLY and CDR2 FYNNEI come from the germline V gene. The CDR3 is 13 amino acids. CDR3 sequence reads: CASRRLLYNEQFF. Here the CDR3 DNA reads TGTGCCAGCAGACGGTTACTCTACAATGAGCAGTTCTTC.

The rearrangement links TRBV6-6 to TRBJ1-6, with 9 bases fitting TRBD1. V lost 5 bases and J lost 7; bases outside the gene matches: 3. This CDR3 region has 14 residues. Germline CDR1 and CDR2: MNHNY and SVGAGI (reference sequence). The CDR3 reads CASSLGQGNSPLHF. In nucleotides, the CDR3 is TGTGCCAGCAGTCTGGGACAGGGAAATTCACCCCTCCACTTT.

The chain links TRBV5-8 to TRBJ2-1, with 9 bases that match TRBD1. J gave up 7 bases and V 7 bases, and 15 bases lay outside the gene matches. Germline V gene data show CDR1 as SGHTS and CDR2 as YDEGEE. The CDR3 covers 16 residues. The CDR3 spells CASGPPTGGPKNEQFF. DNA of the CDR3: TGTGCCAGCGGACCCCCGACAGGGGGTCCCAAAAATGAGCAGTTCTTC.